The entry below describes one T cell receptor (beta chain). These data originate in a study of T-cell reconstitution after alpha-beta-depleted transplantation in children. Preparing the TCRbeta library involved the use of unique molecular identifiers. TCRdb re-derived calls from the PCR reads in MiXCR, one entry per CDR3 protein. The data contain about 540,000 distinct CDR3 sequences, approximately 20% of them seen just once; the ten biggest clones take up 2.5% to 3.5%. The germline CDR1 and CDR2 sequences are SGDLS and YYNGEE. The CDR3 length is 16 residues. Trimming at V came to 4 bases and at J to 2 bases, leaving 9 bases not matched to a gene.

The starting material was PBMCs from the stem cell graft donor, obtained from the stem cell graft. The V call is TRBV9, the J call TRBJ2-7; TRBD1 matches at 10 bases. This sequence was found in a human donor who donated a stem cell graft to a child with acute lymphoblastic leukemia. As DNA, the CDR3 is TGTGCCAGCAGCACACACCGGGACAGGGGCCCCTACGAGCAGTACTTC. This codes for CASSTHRDRGPYEQYF.